The sequence of this TCR beta chain was determined in a study of blood T cell repertoires in COVID-19. Study background: Samples of COVID-19 (acute and convalescent) were obtained from the United States, Italy and Spain. The cDNA or gDNA used as material had been derived from T cells, B-cell-depleted T cells, or PBMCs.

Losses at the gene ends were 1 base for V and 4 bases for J; bases not matched to a gene: 6. The CDR3 is 15 residues long. The germline gives CDR1 MGHRA, CDR2 YSYEKL. Original data processing: It was from reference gene primer amplification that nucleated cell counts were estimated. Method: immunoSEQ multiplex PCR; TCRdb's copy keeps in-frame clones and lacks some. V, J and clone size are taken as reported in that table, and D and trimming were inferred from the DNA itself. The table lists over 95,000 clones, 80% to 90% of them singletons. The chain uses TRBV4-1 and TRBJ2-7; TRBD1 aligns across 8 bases. This clonotype was sampled from a human donor in a cohort sampled during active COVID-19. The source material was peripheral blood. The CDR3 DNA is TGCGCCAGCAGCCAAGCCAGACAGGGGATGTACGAGCAGTACTTC. Its protein is CASSQARQGMYEQYF.